Sequencing of this T cell receptor beta chain was carried out in a study of OX40 agonist ivuxolimab in advanced cancers. Regarding the research as a whole: Ivuxolimab was an agonistic, fully human IgG2 monoclonal antibody directed against OX40 (CD134), a costimulatory receptor. Intravenous ivuxolimab was administered to patients every 2 weeks at six dose levels: 0.01, 0.1, 0.3, 1.5, 3 and 10 mg/kg. Of the roughly 50 dose-escalation patients, hepatocellular carcinoma was present in about 20, melanoma in about 15, renal cell carcinoma in 9 and head and neck cancer in 9. In the dose-escalation cohort, 82.7% of patients were male, and the mean age was approximately 60 years, with a range of roughly 20 to 80. Patients were allowed to have had prior anti-PD-1, anti-PD-L1 or anti-CTLA-4 therapy, and approximately 43% of the dose-escalation patients had previously received checkpoint inhibitors. Three dose-escalation patients achieved partial responses, one with hepatocellular carcinoma and two with cutaneous melanoma. Peripheral TCRbeta sequencing aimed to test whether ivuxolimab altered TCR sequence diversity and caused clonal T-cell expansion. The monotherapy dose-escalation portion (N ≈ 52 patients) of the phase I ivuxolimab trial is reported in the paper.

What the authors observed across the whole study: After ivuxolimab, more expanded clones were found on average in CD8+ T cells than in CD4+ T cells. At doses of 0.1 to 3.0 mg/kg, clonal expansion of both CD4+ and CD8+ blood T cells was observed from baseline to week 6. Which antigens the clonally expanded peripheral T cells were specific for was not determined. In partial responders in the 0.1-3.0 mg/kg groups, normalized peripheral clonal expansion was found to be among the lowest, especially among CD8+ T cells. Low levels of normalized T-cell clonal expansion were also shown by some nonresponding patients.

Genomic DNA was extracted from sorted cells for sequencing of the TCRbeta CDR3 region. The immunoSEQ Assay was used for sequencing of TCRbeta CDR3 regions. Held by TCRdb, this immuneACCESS table contains in-frame sequences only and omits some clones. Under half of the omission traces to an unresolved V gene where checked; the cause of the rest is unknown. This sample gives 90,000 to 120,000 clones in total; approximately 90% of them show up just once. The ten largest clones take up approximately 0.69% of the sample. Remarks on this clone: No antigen is known for it. No clone much larger than this one lies a single base away; base qualities are absent.

The V and J ends are trimmed by 0 bases and 2 bases, leaving 12 bases between them. The CDR3, cysteine through phenylalanine, is 17 amino acids long. Left in the record is the CDR3 DNA by itself, 51 bases read in frame from the first base. Based on the germline V gene, the CDR1 and CDR2 sequences are SGHRS and YFSETQ. The trial excluded patients who had a history of autoimmune disease or who were on systemic immunosuppression. Peripheral blood for TCR sequencing was drawn from every dose cohort at baseline, at cycle 4 day 1 and at cycle 7 day 1. Samples came from an open-label, multicenter, first-in-human phase I dose-escalation trial of ivuxolimab. Adults with locally advanced or metastatic head and neck squamous cell, hepatocellular, melanoma or renal cell carcinoma were enrolled in the trial. Before TCR sequencing, CD4+ and CD8+ T cells were separately sorted from peripheral blood.

This sample comprised CD4+ or CD8+ T cells sorted from blood, obtained in a trial of the OX40 agonist ivuxolimab. The chain couples TRBV5-1 to TRBJ2-6; possibly the D gene is TRBD1, per 6 matching bases. This receptor was obtained from an adult with an advanced solid tumor such as melanoma, head and neck, liver or kidney cancer. The CDR3 region: CASSLVGGGTGANVLTF. The nucleotide sequence reads as follows: TGCGCCAGCAGCTTGGTTGGGGGCGGAACTGGGGCCAACGTCCTGACTTTC.